The 14 T cell receptor beta chains presented below share a single source sample, sequenced in a study of T-cell reconstitution after alpha-beta-depleted transplantation in children. The library targeted TCRbeta and was prepared with unique molecular identifiers. TCRdb reprocessed the PCR reads via MiXCR and lists one record per CDR3 protein. The sample consists of over 15,000 distinct CDR3 sequences, 13% of them appearing once. The specimen was PBMCs, mostly from graft donor cells, collected 60 days after TCRalphabeta/CD19-depleted stem cell transplant. The receptors derive from a female patient between 2 and 15 years old who had a stem cell transplant for congenital amegakaryocytic thrombocytopenia, so the T cells may come from the graft donor.

This clonotype was counted ten times or more. V gene TRBV6-5 combines with J gene TRBJ2-1, with TRBD1 matching 11 bases. From germline, CDR1 is MNHEY and CDR2 SVGAGI. V lost 7 bases to trimming and J lost 3 bases; unmatched junction nucleotides: 5. The CDR3 contains 15 residues. DNA for the CDR3: TGTGCCAGCACGCGGGACAGGGGGGTCTACAATGAGCAGTTCTTC. Its protein is CASTRDRGVYNEQFF.

Ten or more counts support this clonotype. The chain has TRBV12-3 or TRBV12-4 and TRBJ2-4; D uncertain. V was shortened by 3 bases and J by 0 bases, with 15 bases between the two germline ends. This CDR3 comprises 17 residues. The CDR3, as DNA: TGTGCCAGCAGTTTTGGTGAGGTGCAACTAGCCAAAAACATTCAGTACTTC. This encodes CASSFGEVQLAKNIQYF.

This clonotype occurred many times. The chain has TRBV20-1 and TRBJ2-5, with D unclear. Deletions cut 6 bases from V and 1 base from J, with 9 bases between. This CDR3 region has 12 residues. Germline assignment: CDR1 DFQATT and CDR2 SNEGSKA (reference sequence). The CDR3 protein is CSASPFQETQYF. The CDR3 DNA sequence: TGCAGTGCCTCACCTTTCCAAGAGACCCAGTACTTC.

This clonotype was seen repeatedly, ten times or more. J is TRBJ2-7 and V is TRBV5-1, with D unclear. Trimming cost V 1 base and J 6 bases, with 8 bases left between them. The germline V gene has CDR1 SGHRS and CDR2 YFSETQ. The CDR3 spans 12 residues. The CDR3 region has the DNA TGCGCCAGCAGCTTGTCCCCAGGCGAGCAGTACTTC. Translated: CASSLSPGEQYF. The full variable domain, completed using reference TRBV5-1 and TRBJ2-7, is KAGVTQTPRYLIKTRGQQVTLSCSPISGHRSVSWYQQTPGQGLQFLFEYFSETQRNKGNFPGRFSGRQFSNSRSEMNVSTLELGDSALYLCASSLSPGEQYFGPGTRLTVT.

Ten or more counts support this clonotype. The chain combines TRBV4-2 with TRBJ2-7; tentatively, D is TRBD1 or TRBD2 (5 bases each). CDR3 length: 17 residues. Germline lookup yields CDR1 LGHNA and CDR2 YNFKEQ. V was cut by 1 base and J by 0 bases, with 16 bases left in between. The CDR3 sequence is CASSQATTWDDSYEQYF. The CDR3 DNA follows: TGTGCCAGCAGCCAAGCTACGACATGGGACGACTCCTACGAGCAGTACTTC.

The rearrangement uses TRBV29-1 and TRBJ2-7; D gene uncertain. Trimming stripped 3 bases from V and 4 bases from J, with 10 bases between. CDR1 is SQVTM and CDR2 is ANQGSEA in the germline V gene. The CDR3 extends over 12 amino acids. This CDR3 is CSVEAGVYEQYV. CDR3 sequence (DNA): TGCAGCGTTGAGGCTGGGGTGTACGAGCAGTACGTC.

This clonotype was seen at least ten times. The rearrangement links TRBV5-1 to TRBJ2-1, with 11 bases identical to TRBD2. This CDR3 is 16 amino acids long. The germline gives CDR1 SGHRS, CDR2 YFSETQ. J gave up 6 bases and V 1 base, and 6 bases lay outside the gene matches. The CDR3 DNA is TGCGCCAGCAGCTTGCGGCTAGCGGGAGGTCTCAATGAGCAGTTCTTC. Encoded protein: CASSLRLAGGLNEQFF. Looking up the rest from reference TRBV5-1 and TRBJ2-1 gives the full variable domain: KAGVTQTPRYLIKTRGQQVTLSCSPISGHRSVSWYQQTPGQGLQFLFEYFSETQRNKGNFPGRFSGRQFSNSRSEMNVSTLELGDSALYLCASSLRLAGGLNEQFFGPGTRLTVL.

This clonotype was found many times. This sequence joins TRBV7-9 and TRBJ2-1; 9 bases fit TRBD1. V shed 5 bases and J 7 bases; nucleotides not matched to a gene: 6. The CDR3 covers 14 residues. CDR1 is SEHNR and CDR2 is FQNEAQ in the germline V gene (reference sequence). The CDR3: CASSPGQGLNEQFF. CDR3 nucleotides: TGTGCCAGCAGCCCGGGACAGGGCCTGAATGAGCAGTTCTTC.

This clonotype was detected ten times or more. The rearrangement links TRBV7-9 to TRBJ1-2; TRBD1 matches 10 bases. The CDR3 is made up of 13 amino acids. CDR1 SEHNR and CDR2 FQNEAQ come from the germline V gene (reference sequence). J gave up 8 bases and V 5 bases, and 5 bases lay outside the gene matches. The CDR3 protein is CASSQGQGGGYTF. In DNA, the CDR3 is TGTGCCAGCAGCCAAGGACAGGGGGGAGGCTACACCTTC.

This clonotype was detected ten times or more. V and J are TRBV20-1 and TRBJ1-4, with 9 bases that match TRBD1. The length of the CDR3 is 14 residues. V gave up 7 bases and J gave up 10 bases; unmatched junction bases: 13. Germline-derived CDR1 and CDR2 are DFQATT and SNEGSKA (reference sequence). CDR3 in amino acids: CSVLRGQGYGKLFF. CDR3 sequence (DNA): TGCAGTGTCCTCCGGGGACAGGGTTACGGAAAACTGTTTTTT.

This clonotype was found many times. The CDR3 coding sequence is TGTGCCAGCAGCCTTTCCTCCCCCATCGGAGCACACAATGAGCAGTTCTTC. Its translation: CASSLSSPIGAHNEQFF. V usage is TRBV7-9 and J usage is TRBJ2-1; D uncertain. The germline V gene has CDR1 SEHNR and CDR2 FQNEAQ (reference sequence). The V end lost 5 bases, the J end lost 5 bases, and 22 bases lay between the germline ends. The CDR3 covers 17 residues.

This clonotype was counted ten times or more. The V and J genes are TRBV12-3 or TRBV12-4 and TRBJ2-1, with 10 bases fitting TRBD1. This CDR3 is 16 amino acids long. Trimming at V came to 6 bases and at J to 5 bases, leaving 10 bases not matched to a gene. CDR3 protein: CASRLTTGGSHNEQFF. The CDR3 region has the DNA TGTGCCAGCAGACTCACGACAGGGGGCAGTCACAATGAGCAGTTCTTC.

This clonotype showed up many times. The chain combines TRBV7-9 with TRBJ1-4; 8 bases fit TRBD1. The CDR3 length is 14 residues. The germline CDR1 and CDR2 sequences are SEHNR and FQNEAQ (reference sequence). The ends lost 5 bases at V and 7 bases at J; junction bases unmatched: 6. CDR3 sequence (DNA): TGTGCCAGCAGCGTGGACAGGGTGGCTGAAAAACTGTTTTTT. It yields the protein CASSVDRVAEKLFF.

There are many counts of this clonotype. The V call is TRBV5-1, the J call TRBJ2-3, with D perhaps matching TRBD2 (6 bases). CDR3 length: 15 residues. From germline, CDR1 is SGHRS and CDR2 YFSETQ. Trimming stripped 3 bases from V and 3 bases from J, with 14 bases between. The CDR3 reads CASSYNSGETDTQYF. DNA of the CDR3: TGCGCCAGCAGCTACAATTCGGGGGAAACAGATACGCAGTATTTT.